The 13 T cell receptor beta chains in this list originate from one sample, sequenced in a study of shared clonotypes between healthy human individuals. Repertoires were generated with immunoSEQ multiplex PCR, while TCRdb's copy carries only in-frame clones and drops some. The table shows approximately 470,000 clones, with 65% to 85% occurring only once. Sequences were obtained from PBMCs. These receptors were collected from a woman aged 40 to 55 in good health. Some clones in this sample may be carry-over from other donors' samples.

Remarks on this clone: This likely came from a read error, as a far larger clone is one base away. This chain joins TRBV5-6 and TRBJ1-3, with 9 positions matching TRBD1. The CDR3 is made up of 15 amino acids. Per the germline V gene, CDR1 is SGHDT and CDR2 is YYEEEE. In DNA form, the CDR3 reads TGTGCCAGCAGCCCGGACAGGGGATATGGAAACACCACATATTTT. Translated, it gives CASSPDRGYGNTTYF.

The V and J genes are TRBV7-9 and TRBJ2-2; D assignment may be TRBD1 or TRBD2 (5 bases each). V shed 1 base and J shed 2 bases, with 14 bases lying between them. Germline V CDR1 and CDR2: SEHNR, FQNEAQ (reference sequence). The length of the CDR3 is 17 residues. The CDR3 bases are TGTGCCAGCAGCTTAGTAGGGCGCCGGGGCAACACCGGGGAGCTGTTTTTT. Translation: CASSLVGRRGNTGELFF.

The chain carries TRBV5-1 and TRBJ2-3; no definite D call. Germline CDR1 is SGHRS and CDR2 is YFSETQ. The CDR3 loop spans 13 amino acids. V dropped 5 bases and J dropped 0 bases, with 7 bases sitting between them. As DNA, the CDR3 is TGCGCCAGCAGGTCCGAAAGCACAGATACGCAGTATTTT. Its translation is CASRSESTDTQYF.

The V gene is TRBV28, the J gene TRBJ2-7, with 12 bases lining up with TRBD1. Looked up from germline, CDR1 is MDHEN and CDR2 is SYDVKM. This CDR3 is built from 15 residues. V gave up 4 bases and J gave up 7 bases; unmatched junction bases: 8. DNA for the CDR3: TGTGCCAGCAGTTCCCCGGGACAGGGGGCGAGTGAGCAGTACTTC. Its protein product is CASSSPGQGASEQYF.

This clone was found a few times. The chain is built from TRBV19 and TRBJ1-1, with 7 bases fitting TRBD1. The length of the CDR3 is 16 residues. With 9 bases clipped from V and 0 bases from J, the junction kept 13 bases outside the gene matches. The V gene's germline CDR1 is LNHDA and CDR2 SQIVND (reference sequence). The chain's CDR3 is CASRQVGQAVNTEAFF. Written as DNA, the CDR3 is TGTGCCAGCAGACAGGTCGGACAGGCGGTGAACACTGAAGCTTTCTTT.

The chain combines TRBV30 with TRBJ1-3; no firm D call. The CDR3 totals 14 residues. Germline V gene data show CDR1 as GTSNPN and CDR2 as SVGIG (reference sequence). Between the trimmed V and J ends, which lost 1 base and 0 bases, there was a span of 7 bases. The CDR3 nucleotides are TGTGCCTGGAGTGGGGCAGCCTCTGGAAACACCATATATTTT. Translation: CAWSGAASGNTIYF.

The V and J genes are TRBV29-1 and TRBJ2-1; D tentatively fits TRBD1 or TRBD2 (5 bases each). Germline-derived CDR1 and CDR2 are SQVTM and ANQGSEA. The CDR3 has 12 amino acids. V was pared by 4 bases and J by 10 bases, with 14 bases between. The CDR3 sequence is CSVGDGGLEQFF. The CDR3, as DNA: TGCAGCGTTGGGGACGGTGGATTAGAGCAGTTCTTC.

The V call is TRBV10-3, the J call TRBJ2-1, with TRBD2 matching over 9 bases. With V trimmed by 4 bases and J by 4 bases, 11 bases remained unmatched. The germline V gene encodes CDR1 ENHRY and CDR2 SYGVKD. CDR3 length: 17 residues. DNA for the CDR3: TGTGCCATCAGTGGATCGCTAGCGGGAACGGATTACAATGAGCAGTTCTTC. Translation: CAISGSLAGTDYNEQFF.

V is TRBV7-9 and J is TRBJ2-7, with a possible D match to TRBD1 (6 bases). V dropped 6 bases and J dropped 4 bases, with 28 bases sitting between them. The germline V gene encodes CDR1 SEHNR and CDR2 FQNEAQ (reference sequence). The CDR3 is 18 residues long. The CDR3 coding sequence is TGTGCCAGCAGTACCTTGTTTGTCAGGACAGAAAATAGATACGAGCAGTACTTC. Translation: CASSTLFVRTENRYEQYF.

This sequence joins TRBV7-2 and TRBJ1-1; D not resolved. The V gene's germline CDR1 is SGHTA and CDR2 FQGNSA. This CDR3 has 15 residues. The germline V and J ends were trimmed by 7 bases and 6 bases, with 21 bases remaining between them. CDR3 nucleotide sequence: TGTGCCAGCAACTCCCGAGGAATTGTTAGTGCTGAAGCTTTCTTT. Translating it yields CASNSRGIVSAEAFF. Complete variable domain (other parts from reference TRBV7-2 and TRBJ1-1): GAGVSQSPSNKVTEKGKDVELRCDPISGHTALYWYRQSLGQGLEFLIYFQGNSAPDKSGLPSDRFSAERTGGSVSTLTIQRTQQEDSAVYLCASNSRGIVSAEAFFGQGTRLTVV.

The chain carries TRBV7-2 and TRBJ2-1, with 11 bases identical to TRBD1. The CDR3 is 14 amino acids. In germline, CDR1 is SGHTA, CDR2 FQGNSA. The J segment lost 12 bases and the V segment lost 5 bases, leaving 9 bases of the junction unmatched. CDR3 nucleotide sequence: TGTGCCAGCAGCCAAGGACAGGGGGCTCCTCGGCAGTTCTTC. As protein: CASSQGQGAPRQFF.

J is TRBJ2-7 and V is TRBV7-9; 9 nucleotides agree with TRBD2. CDR1 SEHNR and CDR2 FQNEAQ come from the germline V gene (reference sequence). The CDR3 loop spans 12 amino acids. Unmatched junction bases numbered 0, after V lost 5 bases and J lost 4 bases. The CDR3: CASSTSGYEQYF. The CDR3 coding sequence is TGTGCCAGCAGCACTAGCGGGTACGAGCAGTACTTC. Drawing the rest from reference TRBV7-9 and TRBJ2-7, the complete variable domain is DTGVSQNPRHKITKRGQNVTFRCDPISEHNRLYWYRQTLGQGPEFLTYFQNEAQLEKSRLLSDRFSAERPKGSFSTLEIQRTEQGDSAMYLCASSTSGYEQYFGPGTRLTVT.

The chain couples TRBV6-6 to TRBJ2-1; D may be TRBD1 (5 bases). V lost 5 bases and J lost 2, with 13 bases in between. CDR1 and CDR2 from the germline V gene are MNHNY and SVGAGI (reference sequence). The CDR3 covers 15 residues. In DNA form, the CDR3 reads TGTGCCAGCAGTCAGGACATCCGCGCCTACAATGAGCAGTTCTTC. Translating gives CASSQDIRAYNEQFF.